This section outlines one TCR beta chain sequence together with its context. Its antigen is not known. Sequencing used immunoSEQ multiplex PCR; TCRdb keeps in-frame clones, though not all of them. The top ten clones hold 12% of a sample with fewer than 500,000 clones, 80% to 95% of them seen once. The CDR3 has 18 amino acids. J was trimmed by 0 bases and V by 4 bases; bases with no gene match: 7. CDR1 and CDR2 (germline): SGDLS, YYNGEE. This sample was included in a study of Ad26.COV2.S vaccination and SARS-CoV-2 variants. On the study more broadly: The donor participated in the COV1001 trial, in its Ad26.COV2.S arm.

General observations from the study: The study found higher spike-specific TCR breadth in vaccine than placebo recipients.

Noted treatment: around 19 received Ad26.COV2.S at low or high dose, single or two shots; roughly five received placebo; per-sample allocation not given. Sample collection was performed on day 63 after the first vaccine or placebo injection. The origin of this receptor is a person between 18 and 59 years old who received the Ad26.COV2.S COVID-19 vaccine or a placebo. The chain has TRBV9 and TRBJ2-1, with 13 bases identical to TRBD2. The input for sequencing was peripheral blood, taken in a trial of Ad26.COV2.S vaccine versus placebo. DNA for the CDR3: TGTGCCAGCAGCCCAGGGACTAGCGGGGTGAGCTCCTACAATGAGCAGTTCTTC. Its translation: CASSPGTSGVSSYNEQFF. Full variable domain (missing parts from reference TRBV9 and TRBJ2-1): DSGVTQTPKHLITATGQRVTLRCSPRSGDLSVYWYQQSLDQGLQFLIQYYNGEERAKGNILERFSAQQFPDLHSELNLSSLELGDSALYFCASSPGTSGVSSYNEQFFGPGTRLTVL.